The 24 T cell receptor beta chains below were found in one sample sequenced in a study of Ad26.COV2.S vaccination and SARS-CoV-2 variants. This sample's treatment: about 20 received Ad26.COV2.S at low or high dose, single or two shots; several received placebo; per-sample allocation not given. Sampling happened 63 days after the first vaccine or placebo injection. Assay used: immunoSEQ multiplex PCR; TCRdb lists only in-frame clones, some missing. The sample yields roughly 450,000 clones, more than 80% seen once. Specimen: peripheral blood, collected in a trial of Ad26.COV2.S vaccine versus placebo. The receptors shown here come from a person aged 18-60 years who received the Ad26.COV2.S COVID-19 vaccine or a placebo.

This clone appeared a single time. This chain connects TRBV28 to TRBJ2-7; unclear D gene. The CDR3 spans 10 residues. Between the trimmed V and J ends, which lost 8 bases and 5 bases, there was a span of 7 bases. Per germline, CDR1 MDHEN and CDR2 SYDVKM. DNA for the CDR3: TGTGCCAGCGGGGTTGACGAGCAGTACTTC. Protein sequence: CASGVDEQYF.

The rearrangement links TRBV5-1 to TRBJ2-3; 11 bases are shared with TRBD2. The CDR3 spans 18 residues. The junction had 6 bases not matched to a gene; V was cut back by 0 bases and J by 0 bases. The germline CDR1 and CDR2 sequences are SGHRS and YFSETQ. CDR3: CASSLGASGRISTDTQYF. The CDR3 DNA reads as TGCGCCAGCAGCTTGGGTGCTAGCGGGAGGATCAGCACAGATACGCAGTATTTT.

The chain employs TRBV6-5 and TRBJ2-1; the D gene is possibly TRBD2 (6 bases). V was trimmed by 5 bases and J by 9 bases, leaving 17 bases between them. The CDR3 spans 14 residues. Germline V gene lookup returns CDR1 MNHEY and CDR2 SVGAGI. The chain's CDR3 is CASSRMVDGGEQFF. CDR3 nucleotides: TGTGCCAGCAGTCGTATGGTGGACGGGGGTGAGCAGTTCTTC.

This clone was seen a single time. V is TRBV2 and J is TRBJ2-1; tentative D call: TRBD2 (7 bases). The CDR3 has 16 amino acids. Deletions cut 4 bases from V and 7 bases from J, with 20 bases between. Germline CDR1 SNHLY, CDR2 FYNNEI. The chain's CDR3 is CASSGGLAAVENEQFF. Here the CDR3 DNA reads TGTGCCAGCAGTGGGGGGCTAGCGGCGGTTGAGAATGAGCAGTTCTTC.

The rearrangement joins TRBV30 to TRBJ1-4; no clear D gene. V lost 4 bases, J lost 5 bases, and 11 bases lay in between. In germline, CDR1 is GTSNPN, CDR2 SVGIG (reference sequence). This CDR3 has 13 amino acids. The CDR3 is CAWNRERNEKLFF. The CDR3 DNA reads as TGTGCCTGGAACCGGGAAAGGAATGAAAAACTGTTTTTT.

The chain has TRBV21-1 and TRBJ2-5; the tabulated D call, TRBD1, remains unverified against the DNA. TRBV21-1 counts as a pseudogene. This CDR3 has 13 amino acids. CDR3 protein: CASSGQNQETQYF. The CDR3, as DNA: TGTGCCAGCAGCGGGCAGAACCAAGAGACCCAGTACTTC.

The V gene is TRBV18, the J gene TRBJ2-7; 14 nucleotides align to TRBD2. CDR3 length equals 17 residues. V shed 3 bases, J shed 3 bases, and the junction held 7 bases outside the gene matches. The germline gives CDR1 KGHSH, CDR2 LQKENI. The CDR3 DNA is TGTGCCAGCTCACCCGGGACTAGCGGGAGCGGAGTCTACGAGCAGTACTTC. It encodes CASSPGTSGSGVYEQYF.

The CDR3 bases are TGTGCCTGGAGTGTAGTAGCGGGAGACCCCTACAATGAGCAGTTCTTC. Protein product: CAWSVVAGDPYNEQFF. V usage is TRBV30 and J usage is TRBJ2-1, with TRBD2 matching over 9 bases. Per the germline V gene, CDR1 is GTSNPN and CDR2 is SVGIG (reference sequence). This CDR3 has 16 amino acids. J lost 2 bases, V lost 0 bases, and 5 bases had no gene match.

J is TRBJ1-1 and V is TRBV18; D is uncertain. The CDR3 is 13 amino acids. The germline V gene has CDR1 KGHSH and CDR2 LQKENI. The V gene lost 6 bases and the J gene lost 0 bases, with 8 bases spanning the gap. DNA of the CDR3: TGTGCCAGCTCGACCGCACTGAACACTGAAGCTTTCTTT. It codes for CASSTALNTEAFF.

This clone was observed a single time. J is TRBJ1-1 and V is TRBV7-3, with D hard to call. The CDR3 contains 13 residues. The V and J ends lost 2 bases and 1 base respectively, with 5 bases between them. Germline-derived CDR1 and CDR2 are SGHTA and FQGTGA. The DNA of the CDR3 is TGTGCCAGCAGCTTAGCAGAGAACACTGAAGCTTTCTTT. Amino acid sequence: CASSLAENTEAFF.

The rearrangement links TRBV5-1 to TRBJ2-7, with 7 bases aligning to TRBD1. Germline values: CDR1 SGHRS, CDR2 YFSETQ. The CDR3 totals 13 residues. After removal of 3 bases from V and 7 bases from J, the junction contained 7 bases not matched to a gene. CDR3 nucleotides: TGCGCCAGCAGCTCCGACAGGGTTGGGGAGCAGTACTTC. Translation gives CASSSDRVGEQYF.

This chain joins TRBV19 and TRBJ1-5; maybe TRBD1 (5 bases). The CDR3 runs to 17 residues. The germline V gene encodes CDR1 LNHDA and CDR2 SQIVND (reference sequence). Trimming left V 3 bases short and J 0 bases short, with 15 bases between. Here the CDR3 reads CASSMNGGRNSNQPQHF. CDR3 DNA: TGTGCCAGTAGTATGAACGGGGGACGCAATAGCAATCAGCCCCAGCATTTT.

This sequence joins TRBV29-1 and TRBJ2-7, with TRBD1 matching 8 bases. J gave up 6 bases and V 5 bases, and 9 bases lay outside the gene matches. CDR1 is SQVTM and CDR2 is ANQGSEA in the germline V gene. This CDR3 region has 13 residues. CDR3: CSVRSGQGGEQYF. CDR3 coding DNA: TGCAGCGTTCGATCCGGACAGGGAGGCGAGCAGTACTTC.

The chain uses TRBV7-2 and TRBJ1-3; D is unclear. Germline-derived CDR1 and CDR2 are SGHTA and FQGNSA. This CDR3 comprises 14 residues. The ends were cut back, 2 bases at V and 0 bases at J, with 5 bases in the middle. The CDR3 DNA follows: TGTGCCAGCAGCTTAAGTAACTCTGGAAACACCATATATTTT. It translates to CASSLSNSGNTIYF.

V and J are TRBV28 and TRBJ2-1; D may be TRBD2 (5 bases). This CDR3 region has 16 residues. V was pared by 1 base and J by 8 bases, with 18 bases between. Germline V lookup: CDR1 MDHEN, CDR2 SYDVKM. In nucleotides, the CDR3 is TGTGCCAGCAGTTTATCCGTCCGAGAGGGTCGGGATGAGCAGTTCTTC. Its protein product is CASSLSVREGRDEQFF.

This chain joins TRBV28 and TRBJ1-2; D unclear. Germline assignment: CDR1 MDHEN and CDR2 SYDVKM. The CDR3 runs to 17 residues. The V end was cut by 2 bases, the J end by 6 bases, with 22 bases between. CDR3 in DNA: TGTGCCAGCAGTTTAAAACACCTACTGGCCCGCATTAATGGCTACACCTTC. Encoded protein: CASSLKHLLARINGYTF.

The rearrangement links TRBV27 to TRBJ2-5; 9 positions match TRBD2. The CDR3 totals 16 residues. With 4 bases clipped from V and 1 base from J, the junction kept 7 bases outside the gene matches. The germline V gene encodes CDR1 MNHEY and CDR2 SMNVEV (reference sequence). The CDR3 is CASSSIAGDPQETQYF. CDR3 DNA: TGTGCCAGCAGTTCCATAGCGGGAGACCCCCAAGAGACCCAGTACTTC.

The chain recombines TRBV6-2 or TRBV6-3 with TRBJ2-2; 15 nucleotides align to TRBD2. J gave up 5 bases and V 4 bases, and 5 bases lay outside the gene matches. CDR3 length equals 17 residues. The germline V gene encodes CDR1 MNHEY and CDR2 SVGEGT. The CDR3 DNA reads as TGTGCCAGCAGTTCGGGACTAGCGGGAGGAGGAACCGGGGAGCTGTTTTTT. This gives the protein CASSSGLAGGGTGELFF.

This clone was observed a single time. V usage is TRBV3-1 (or the pseudogene TRBV3-2) and J usage is TRBJ2-4, with 7 bases lining up with TRBD2. The V gene end was trimmed by 3 bases and the J gene end by 0 bases; junction bases not matched to a gene: 8. The germline V gene has CDR1 LGHDT and CDR2 YNNKEL (reference sequence). CDR3 length: 17 amino acids. CDR3 amino acids: CASSHPGSGLAKNIQYF. Here the CDR3 DNA reads TGTGCCAGCAGCCACCCGGGTAGCGGGCTAGCCAAAAACATTCAGTACTTC.

V gene TRBV7-6 combines with J gene TRBJ2-7, with D perhaps TRBD1 or TRBD2 (7 bases each). The V end lost 1 base, the J end lost 6 bases, and 28 bases lay between the germline ends. Looked up from germline, CDR1 is SGHVS and CDR2 is FNYEAQ. The CDR3 sequence is 19 residues long. CDR3 nucleotide sequence: TGTGCCAGCAGCTTAGGGAAGAGGACCAGGGGGAGGGCCCCCTGCGAGCAGTACTTC. It translates to CASSLGKRTRGRAPCEQYF.

This clone has only a few counts. The CDR3 here is CASSRDLPYEQYF. In DNA, the CDR3 is TGCGCCAGCAGCAGGGACCTACCGTACGAGCAGTACTTC. The chain carries TRBV4-3 and TRBJ2-7; D possibly uses TRBD1 or TRBD2 (5 bases each). V dropped 5 bases and J dropped 4 bases, with 12 bases sitting between them. The CDR3 has 13 amino acids. Germline CDR1 reads LGHNA; CDR2 reads YSLEER.

This rearrangement joins TRBV6-1 to TRBJ1-2; a weak D match, TRBD1 (5 bases). The V gene lost 2 bases and the J gene lost 0 bases, with 10 bases spanning the gap. CDR1 MNHNS and CDR2 SASEGT come from the germline V gene. The CDR3 contains 15 residues. The CDR3 protein is CASSERGASNYGYTF. The CDR3 DNA follows: TGTGCCAGCAGTGAACGAGGGGCCTCTAACTATGGCTACACCTTC.

The J gene is TRBJ1-4, the V gene TRBV3-1 (or the pseudogene TRBV3-2), with TRBD1 matching over 8 bases. CDR3 length: 16 residues. Germline V gene data show CDR1 as LGHDT and CDR2 as YNNKEL (reference sequence). The V gene end was trimmed by 4 bases and the J gene end by 1 base; junction bases not matched to a gene: 5. CDR3 region: CASSRDRGRTNEKLFF. The CDR3 nucleotides are TGTGCCAGCAGCCGCGACAGGGGAAGAACTAATGAAAAACTGTTTTTT.

To note about this clone: Mismatch with germline at one junction end may stem from a read error. The V gene is TRBV5-8, the J gene TRBJ2-5; D tentatively reads TRBD1 or TRBD2 (6 bases each). CDR1 is SGHTS and CDR2 is YDEGEE in the germline V gene. This CDR3 comprises 11 residues. CDR3 nucleotide sequence: TGTGCCAGCCGACTTCGGGGGCTCAAGAACTTC. It yields the protein CASRLRGLKNF.